Listed below are T cell receptor beta chains from one sample, sequenced in a study of response to subunit inactivated influenza vaccine. One entry per CDR3 protein, called by TCRdb with MiXCR from the RT-PCR reads. Of over 400,000 distinct CDR3 sequences listed, over 10% are singletons. The starting material was PBMCs from blood, obtained around seven weeks after vaccination. The receptors were sampled from a man between 50 and 59 years old who received an inactivated influenza vaccine. CDR3s include the opening cysteine and the closing phenylalanine or tryptophan. Fields, in order: V gene, clone size, D gene, J gene, CDR3 DNA, CDR3 protein. A D gene is named only where the DNA matches it firmly. Size is omitted from some rows. Given values are once, few, many or a class for expanded clones.

V gene: TRBV5-6
clone size: NA
D gene: TRBD1
J gene: TRBJ2-7
CDR3 DNA: TGTGCCAGCAGCTTGAGGGACAGGGGTGTAGGCGAGCAGTACTTC
CDR3 protein: CASSLRDRGVGEQYF

V gene: TRBV20-1
clone size: few
D gene: TRBD2
J gene: TRBJ2-1
CDR3 DNA: TGCAGTGCCCCTAGCGGGGGGAATTCCTACAATGAGCAGTTCTTC
CDR3 protein: CSAPSGGNSYNEQFF

V gene: TRBV29-1
clone size: few
D gene: NA
J gene: TRBJ2-6
CDR3 DNA: TGCAGCGTTGGTGTCAGAGCTGGGGCCAACGTCCTGACTTTC
CDR3 protein: CSVGVRAGANVLTF

V gene: TRBV20-1
clone size: NA
D gene: NA
J gene: TRBJ1-4
CDR3 DNA: TGCAGTGCCCCTTTTTTAGATGAAAAACTGTTTTTT
CDR3 protein: CSAPFLDEKLFF

V gene: TRBV7-9
clone size: few
D gene: TRBD1
J gene: TRBJ2-7
CDR3 DNA: TGTGCCAGCAGCCGCGGGACAGGGGCCGAGCAGTACTTC
CDR3 protein: CASSRGTGAEQYF

V gene: TRBV12-3/TRBV12-4
clone size: NA
D gene: NA
J gene: TRBJ2-2
CDR3 DNA: TGTGCCAGCACACGGGGGTTGGGGGCCGGGACCGGGGAGCTGTTTTTT
CDR3 protein: CASTRGLGAGTGELFF

V gene: TRBV24-1
clone size: few
D gene: NA
J gene: TRBJ2-3
CDR3 DNA: TGTGCCACCAGTGGCCCCGTGGAAGAGGGTACAGATACGCAGTATTTT
CDR3 protein: CATSGPVEEGTDTQYF

V gene: TRBV5-6
clone size: few
D gene: NA
J gene: TRBJ2-6
CDR3 DNA: TGTGCCAGCAGCATACAAGGAGATGACGGCTCTGGGGCCAACGTCCTGACTTTC
CDR3 protein: CASSIQGDDGSGANVLTF

V gene: TRBV4-1
clone size: NA
D gene: NA
J gene: TRBJ1-1
CDR3 DNA: TGCGCCAGCAGCCAAACGAACTTGGTTTACTCTGAAGCTTTCTTT
CDR3 protein: CASSQTNLVYSEAFF

V gene: TRBV19
clone size: few
D gene: NA
J gene: TRBJ1-2
CDR3 DNA: TGTGCCACCCATGCAGGGGCGGTCTACTATGGCTACACCTTC
CDR3 protein: CATHAGAVYYGYTF

V gene: TRBV5-6
clone size: few
D gene: TRBD1
J gene: TRBJ2-5
CDR3 DNA: TGTGCCAGCAGCTGGGGGGGACAGGGGGAGACCCAGTACTTC
CDR3 protein: CASSWGGQGETQYF